This record looks at one TCR beta chain sequence and its context. The data stem from a study of blood T cell repertoires in COVID-19. The CDR3 contains 14 residues. Germline assignment: CDR1 MNHEY and CDR2 SVGAGI. The V gene lost 6 bases and the J gene lost 6 bases, with 14 bases spanning the gap. Repertoires were generated with immunoSEQ multiplex PCR, while TCRdb's copy carries only in-frame clones and drops some. The sample includes around 210,000 clones, around four fifths seen only once; the top ten take 0.95%. Enrolment of Seattle patients took place during active infection, and they were followed longitudinally.

The sample taken for sequencing was peripheral blood. The receptor was derived from a man in his 60s with COVID-19, enrolled during active disease. The rearrangement links TRBV6-5 to TRBJ2-2, with TRBD1 as a possible D gene (6 bases). CDR3 in DNA: TGTGCCAGCAGGTCAGGGGTCGTGGCCGGGGAGCTGTTTTTT. This codes for CASRSGVVAGELFF.